This T cell receptor (beta chain) is drawn from a study of blood T cell repertoires in COVID-19. The CDR3 runs to 14 residues. Germline lookup yields CDR1 MNHEY and CDR2 SVGAGI. Trimming removed 4 bases from V and 4 bases from J, with 14 bases in between. Authors' analysis steps: How many nucleated cells were present was estimated from reference gene primer amplification. Method: immunoSEQ multiplex PCR; TCRdb's copy keeps in-frame clones and lacks some. The DNA gave D and trimming, while V, J and clone size come from that table. In the table there are over 250,000 clones, 85% to 90% of which are singletons. Recovery among Cohort 3 donors was established by two negative PCRs, clearance, or symptom resolution.

The genes are TRBV6-5 and TRBJ2-7, with D maybe TRBD1 (5 bases). The sample was PBMCs or T cells enriched from blood (not recorded which). The TCR was taken from a woman aged 18-35 years who had recovered from COVID-19. The CDR3 sequence: CASSFQGGMYEQYF. CDR3 DNA sequence: TGTGCCAGCAGTTTTCAGGGTGGAATGTACGAGCAGTACTTC.